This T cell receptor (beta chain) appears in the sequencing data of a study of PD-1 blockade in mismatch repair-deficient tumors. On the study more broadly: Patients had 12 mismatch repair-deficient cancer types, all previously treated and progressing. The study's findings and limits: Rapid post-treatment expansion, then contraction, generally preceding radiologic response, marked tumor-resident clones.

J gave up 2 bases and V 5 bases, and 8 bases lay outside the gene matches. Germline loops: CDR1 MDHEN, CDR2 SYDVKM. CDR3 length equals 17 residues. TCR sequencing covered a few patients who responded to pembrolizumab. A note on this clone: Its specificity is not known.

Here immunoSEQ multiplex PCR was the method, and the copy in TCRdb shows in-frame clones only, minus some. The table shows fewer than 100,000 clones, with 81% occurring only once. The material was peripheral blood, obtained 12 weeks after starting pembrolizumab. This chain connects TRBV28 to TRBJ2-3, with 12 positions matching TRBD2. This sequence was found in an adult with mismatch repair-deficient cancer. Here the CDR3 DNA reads TGTGCCAGCAGTCCATGGACTAGCGGGAAGCCCACAGATACGCAGTATTTT. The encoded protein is CASSPWTSGKPTDTQYF.